This TCR beta chain comes out of a study of blood T cell repertoires in COVID-19. Turning to the study itself: The United States, Italy and Spain were the sources of the acute and convalescent COVID-19 samples. T cells, B-cell-depleted T cells, or PBMCs supplied cDNA or gDNA.

Produced via immunoSEQ multiplex PCR; TCRdb's table is partial and in-frame only. The sample comprises approximately 240,000 clones, approximately 86% of which are singletons, and about 6% rests with the top ten. Individuals aged about 18 to 89 years were recruited from roughly 22 US areas. Cohort placement rested on clinical history that participants reported themselves. The CDR3 length is 12 residues. CDR1 and CDR2 (germline): MNHEY, SVGAGI. V lost 2 bases and J 7 bases, leaving 6 bases between the germline ends. The origin of this receptor is a woman aged 25 to 39 with acute COVID-19. Sequenced material: PBMCs or T cells enriched from blood (not recorded which). V and J are TRBV6-5 and TRBJ2-1, with D possibly TRBD2 on 5 matching bases. As DNA, the CDR3 is TGTGCCAGCAGTTACCGGGGAAATGAGCAGTTCTTC. It encodes CASSYRGNEQFF.